This is a list of T cell receptor beta chains from one sample in a study of T-cell memory formation after mild COVID-19. Each CDR3 protein gets one entry after TCRdb re-called the 5' RACE reads with MiXCR. Of hundreds of thousands of distinct CDR3 sequences in the sample, 15% to 20% were seen once. The sequencing sample was made of PBMCs or a T cell subset sorted from them (not recorded which). All receptors come from a man younger than 35 who had mild COVID-19 (a few samples of this study predate the infection). Cell type and time point are not known. Each CDR3 is given without its conserved first and last residue. Clone size is given for some rows only: seen once, a few or many times, or a class if the clone is expanded.

- | TRBJ1-1 | TRBV2 | ASSVGNTEAF
- | TRBJ2-7 | TRBV2 | ASSKGAGPSSYEQY
- | TRBJ2-3 | TRBV5-1 | ASSPQPRGPTDTQY
few | TRBJ1-1 | TRBV15 | ATSPPGGNTEAF
few | TRBJ2-5 | TRBV11-2 | ASRGPQETQY
- | TRBJ1-4 | TRBV6-5 | ASSLGQGPKGNEKLF
few | TRBJ2-1 | TRBV6-2/TRBV6-3 | ASSRDYRNEQF
- | TRBJ1-1 | TRBV12-3/TRBV12-4 | ASSYRLGNTEAF
- | TRBJ2-7 | TRBV27 | ASSPHLGAAYEQY
- | TRBJ1-1 | TRBV7-2 | ASSLVGTGRNTEAF
- | TRBJ1-2 | TRBV11-2 | ATPKRGFPSNYGYT
- | TRBJ2-6 | TRBV10-3 | AISLGTSGANVLT
- | TRBJ1-5 | TRBV7-9 | ASSLGQGPRDQPQH
- | TRBJ2-1 | TRBV28 | ASGGNTDNEQF
- | TRBJ1-1 | TRBV11-1 | ASSRDRQEAF
- | TRBJ2-1 | TRBV7-2 | ASSPSGGSYNEQF
many | TRBJ2-3 | TRBV29-1 | SVLLPPGSDTQY
- | TRBJ1-2 | TRBV12-5 | ASGLVAPYGYT
few | TRBJ2-5 | TRBV7-9 | ASSLWGTQETQY
- | TRBJ2-3 | TRBV13 | ASSRLQLLTDTQY
few | TRBJ2-5 | TRBV6-6 | ASSYGTGGQETQY
- | TRBJ1-5 | TRBV12-5 | ASAQDRGGQPQH
- | TRBJ2-5 | TRBV5-1 | ASSLVTGNFRETQY
- | TRBJ2-5 | TRBV7-2 | ASSLGMGRWEETQY
- | TRBJ2-1 | TRBV3-1 | ASSPILAGGNNEQF
- | TRBJ2-7 | TRBV6-5 | ASSRTSGGARGYEQY
- | TRBJ1-1 | TRBV18 | ASSPARDAMGAEAF
- | TRBJ1-6 | TRBV7-9 | AGGQNNYSPLH
- | TRBJ2-6 | TRBV7-2 | ASSLRHSGANVLT
- | TRBJ1-5 | TRBV7-2 | ASSFQDNQPQH
- | TRBJ2-1 | TRBV12-3/TRBV12-4 | ASSPAGFRNEQF
- | TRBJ1-3 | TRBV27 | ASRRDRSSGNTIY
few | TRBJ2-7 | TRBV5-1 | ASSRDRNSYEQY
- | TRBJ2-6 | TRBV18 | ASSPPSRLGANVLT
few | TRBJ1-2 | TRBV20-1 | SASSPALTGIHGYT
few | TRBJ2-3 | TRBV10-1 | ASSNQRTGGTDTQY
many | TRBJ2-5 | TRBV29-1 | SASRQSQETQY
- | TRBJ2-5 | TRBV20-1 | SARTSGDQETQY
- | TRBJ1-6 | TRBV28 | ASSDLQDRV
few | TRBJ2-7 | TRBV4-2 | ASSLYTGGYEQY
- | TRBJ1-1 | TRBV7-8 | ASSPQGVGAF
few | TRBJ1-6 | TRBV5-6 | ASSNQPTGKILH
- | TRBJ1-5 | TRBV15 | ATSRAGNQPQH
few | TRBJ2-3 | TRBV28 | ASSPLAPDTQY
- | TRBJ1-2 | TRBV28 | ASSYRDAGYT
many | TRBJ1-1 | TRBV29-1 | SVATGTRNTEAF
few | TRBJ2-3 | TRBV6-5 | ASSYSLAGGTDTQY
few | TRBJ2-7 | TRBV6-2/TRBV6-3 | ASRDLYEQY
- | TRBJ2-7 | TRBV5-1 | ASSGAGSPYEQY
few | TRBJ1-6 | TRBV12-3/TRBV12-4 | ASSLVGGSPLH
few | TRBJ2-5 | TRBV11-2 | ASSPIRGETQY
- | TRBJ2-1 | TRBV4-3 | ASSQTGTSWDEQF
few | TRBJ1-2 | TRBV5-5 | ASSLSGLTGYT
- | TRBJ2-2 | TRBV4-3 | ASSQERPGLAGTGELF
- | TRBJ2-2 | TRBV4-2 | ASSQVGWGEVTGELF